The sequence of this TCR beta chain was determined in a study of blood T cell repertoires in COVID-19. Study overall: Samples taken during acute and convalescent COVID-19 were collected in the United States, Italy and Spain. T cells, B-cell-depleted T cells, or PBMCs provided the cDNA or gDNA that served as material.

In the original workflow: Amplifying reference gene primers gave estimates of nucleated cell counts. Clones were sequenced by immunoSEQ multiplex PCR, and TCRdb holds only the in-frame ones, with some missing. The V and J calls and clone size were taken over from that table, and D and trimming were inferred from the DNA. The sample includes under 55,000 clones, 60% to 80% of them seen just once. The CDR3 is 14 amino acids. The germline V gene has CDR1 SGHRS and CDR2 YFSETQ. Trimming took 4 bases from V and 4 from J; bases not matched to a gene: 6. The sequencing input was peripheral blood. This sequence joins TRBV5-1 and TRBJ1-1; 8 bases match TRBD1. The sequence was obtained from a man in his sixties or seventies with acute or convalescent COVID-19. As DNA, the CDR3 is TGCGCCAGCAGCGATACAGGGGGAACCACTGAAGCTTTCTTT. This translates into CASSDTGGTTEAFF.